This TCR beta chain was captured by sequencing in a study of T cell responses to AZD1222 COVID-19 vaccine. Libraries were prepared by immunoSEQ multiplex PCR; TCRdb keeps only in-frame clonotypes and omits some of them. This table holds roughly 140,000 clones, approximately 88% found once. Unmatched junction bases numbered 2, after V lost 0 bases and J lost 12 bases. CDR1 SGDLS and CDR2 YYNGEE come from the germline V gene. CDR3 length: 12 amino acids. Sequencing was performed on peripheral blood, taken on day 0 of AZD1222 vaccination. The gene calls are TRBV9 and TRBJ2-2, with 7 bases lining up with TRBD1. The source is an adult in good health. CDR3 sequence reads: CASSVDRGQLFF. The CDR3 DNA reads TGTGCCAGCAGCGTAGACAGGGGACAGCTGTTTTTT.